A selection of T cell receptor beta chains follows, all from one sample in a study of blood T cell repertoires in COVID-19. Here immunoSEQ multiplex PCR was the method, and the copy in TCRdb shows in-frame clones only, minus some. Found here are about 330,000 clones, around 80% of them singletons; the top ten hold roughly 1.1%. Sequenced: peripheral blood. The receptors shown here come from a woman aged 45-60 years with acute or convalescent COVID-19. Both conserved end residues are part of each CDR3. The D gene is left open where the match is weak.

v_call	d_call	cdr3_aa
TRBV24-1	-	CATSDLTSYGYTF
TRBV27	TRBD2	CASTERFGGAYEQFF
TRBV19	-	CASSIRRGTEAFF
TRBV11-1	TRBD2	CASSPWLAGASETQYF
TRBV19	-	CASWDTGRVGYTF
TRBV19	-	CASTRSRDTRNYGYTF
TRBV19	TRBD1	CASRGQSIYGYTF
TRBV19	-	CASSRSGNTEAFF
TRBV5-4	TRBD2	CASSFTLAGGNEQFF
TRBV14	TRBD2	CASSQVGSGRREQYF
TRBV27	-	CASSLEGSHEQFF
TRBV7-2	-	CASSHQTYGYTF
TRBV7-2	-	CASSHRQADQPQHF
TRBV7-2	TRBD2	CASSSGTQETQYF
TRBV20-1	-	CSASPSGTDTQYF
TRBV27	TRBD2	CASSPRTSWGETQYF
TRBV1	-	CTSSQPRRVYSNQPQHF
TRBV11-2	-	CASSPMTSTDTQYF
TRBV14	TRBD2	CASSLGLADYTDTQYF
TRBV18	-	CASSPASGALTGELFF
TRBV5-4	-	CASSPGGPLNTEAFF
TRBV4-1	-	CASSRPGGGNTDTQYF
TRBV27	TRBD1	CASQGQGAVNEQYF
TRBV30	-	CAWKGRGWANVLTF
TRBV10-3	TRBD1	CAISAGQAREQYF
TRBV18	TRBD1	CASSLDRATEAFF
TRBV19	-	CASSTTHSYGPYEQYF
TRBV7-9	TRBD1	CASSLGRQGSDGYTF
TRBV5-1	TRBD1	CASSFQGQGSGEQFF
TRBV19	TRBD1	CASSIPTGDGYTF
TRBV2	-	CASSDLSRPKELFF
TRBV5-1	-	CASSPLGGGDGYTF
TRBV5-1	TRBD1	CASSIGTGQGIMGYTF
TRBV3-1/TRBV3-2	-	CASSLRGGPWVQFF
TRBV27	-	CASSPGGAYGYTF
TRBV28	TRBD1	CASSWDRVQETQYF
TRBV10-3	-	CASRGDSGNTIYF